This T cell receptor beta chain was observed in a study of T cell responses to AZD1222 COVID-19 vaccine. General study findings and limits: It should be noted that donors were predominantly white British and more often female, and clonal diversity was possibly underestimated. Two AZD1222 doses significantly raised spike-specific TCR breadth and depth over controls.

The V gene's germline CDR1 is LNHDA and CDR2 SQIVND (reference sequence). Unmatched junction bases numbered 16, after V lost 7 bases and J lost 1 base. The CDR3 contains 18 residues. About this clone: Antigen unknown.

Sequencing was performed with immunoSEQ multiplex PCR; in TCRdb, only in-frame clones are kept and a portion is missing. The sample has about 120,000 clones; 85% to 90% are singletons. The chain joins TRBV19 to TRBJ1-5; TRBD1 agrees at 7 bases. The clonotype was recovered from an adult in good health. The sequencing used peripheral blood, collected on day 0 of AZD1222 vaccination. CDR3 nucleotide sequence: TGTGCCAGTACGGCCAGGGGGGGGTTGAGGGTGAGCAATCAGCCCCAGCATTTT. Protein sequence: CASTARGGLRVSNQPQHF. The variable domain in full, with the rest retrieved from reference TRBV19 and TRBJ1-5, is DGGITQSPKYLFRKEGQNVTLSCEQNLNHDAMYWYRQDPGQGLRLIYYSQIVNDFQKGDIAEGYSVSREKKESFPLTVTSAQKNPTAFYLCASTARGGLRVSNQPQHFGDGTRLSIL.